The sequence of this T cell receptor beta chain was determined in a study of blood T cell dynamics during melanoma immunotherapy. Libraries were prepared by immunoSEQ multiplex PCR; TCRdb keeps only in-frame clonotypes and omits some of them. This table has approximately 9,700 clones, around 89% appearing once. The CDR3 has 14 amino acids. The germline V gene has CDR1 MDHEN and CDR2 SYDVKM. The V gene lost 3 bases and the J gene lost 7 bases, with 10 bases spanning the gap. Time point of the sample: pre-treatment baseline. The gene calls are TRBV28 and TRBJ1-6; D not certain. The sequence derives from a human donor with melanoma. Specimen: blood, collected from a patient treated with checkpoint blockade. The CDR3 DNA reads TGTGCCAGCAGTTTTAGCGGGGTCAATTCACCCCTCCACTTT. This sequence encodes CASSFSGVNSPLHF.